The 32 T cell receptor beta chains below come from one sample, sequenced in a study of read filtering for tumor transcriptome and immune sequencing. From roughly 400 ng of RNA, a library with molecular barcoded alpha/delta and beta/gamma adaptors was made. TCRdb redid the calling of the reads with MiXCR, one entry per CDR3 protein. The table shows about 86,000 distinct CDR3 sequences, with 12% occurring only once. The specimen sequenced was a population of CD138-negative cells sorted from bone marrow. Receptor source: a donor over 35 with multiple myeloma.

In this sample, this clonotype turned up many times. The rearrangement uses TRBV3-1 and TRBJ2-7; D may correspond to TRBD1 or TRBD2 (5 bases each). The CDR3 is 14 amino acids. The germline V gene encodes CDR1 LGHDT and CDR2 YNNKEL (reference sequence). Trimming stripped 6 bases from V and 3 bases from J, with 15 bases between. CDR3 amino acids: CASRKGPENYEQYF. The CDR3 DNA reads TGTGCCAGCAGAAAGGGACCAGAAAACTACGAGCAGTACTTC.

A word on this clonotype: This may be a read error: a much more frequent sequence differs by one nucleotide. V and J are TRBV5-1 and TRBJ2-5; 14 bases agree with TRBD2. Germline loops: CDR1 SGHRS, CDR2 YFSETQ. The CDR3 length is 18 residues. The J segment lost 7 bases and the V segment lost 4 bases, leaving 15 bases of the junction unmatched. The CDR3 reads CASSQGLAGGGVGGTQYF. Here the CDR3 DNA reads TGCGCCAGCAGCCAAGGACTAGCGGGAGGAGGTGTAGGGGGGACCCAGTACTTC.

This clonotype was observed at least ten times. This chain links TRBV6-5 with TRBJ2-2; perhaps TRBD2 as D (6 bases). The CDR3 contains 17 residues. Trimming pared 1 base from V and 1 base from J, leaving 13 bases between. The germline V gene encodes CDR1 MNHEY and CDR2 SVGAGI. The CDR3 region has the DNA TGTGCCAGCAGTTACTGGACCGGGAGCGGGAACACCGGGGAGCTGTTTTTT. As protein: CASSYWTGSGNTGELFF.

To note about this clonotype: A much larger clone is a single base away; this may be a read error. The genes are TRBV20-1 and TRBJ2-7; D not resolved. Between the trimmed V and J ends, which lost 6 bases and 0 bases, there was a span of 9 bases. Germline V CDR1 and CDR2: DFQATT, SNEGSKA (reference sequence). The CDR3 loop spans 12 amino acids. The chain's CDR3 is CSARSASYEQYF. CDR3 nucleotide sequence: TGCAGTGCCCGGTCTGCCTCCTACGAGCAGTACTTC.

This clonotype was detected many times. The CDR3 reads CARNEGDPSYNEQFF. The DNA for the CDR3 is TGTGCCAGGAACGAGGGGGACCCCTCCTACAATGAGCAGTTCTTC. This chain joins TRBV19 and TRBJ2-1; D perhaps matches TRBD1 (6 bases). The germline gives CDR1 LNHDA, CDR2 SQIVND (reference sequence). The V end lost 9 bases, the J end lost 0 bases, and 15 bases lay between the germline ends. The CDR3 covers 15 residues.

This clonotype was seen many times. The rearrangement uses TRBV21-1 and TRBJ1-6; the table names TRBD1, a call not compared with the DNA. TRBV21-1 is tagged as a pseudogene. CDR3 length equals 17 residues. The CDR3 DNA follows: TGTGCCAGCAGCATTTCCCAGGGGTCTGACTGTAATTCACCCCTCCACTTT. Protein: CASSISQGSDCNSPLHF.

This clonotype was detected many times. The V call is TRBV7-9, the J call TRBJ1-1; TRBD1 matches 7 bases. The germline CDR1 and CDR2 sequences are SEHNR and FQNEAQ (reference sequence). Trimming removed 4 bases from V and 3 bases from J; junction bases left unmatched: 8. The CDR3 has 15 amino acids. The CDR3 loop is CASSSQHRGYTEAFF. CDR3 DNA sequence: TGTGCCAGCAGCTCTCAACACAGGGGTTACACTGAAGCTTTCTTT.

Concerning this clonotype: This may be a read error: a much more frequent sequence differs by one nucleotide. The chain has TRBV2 and TRBJ1-2; no clear D. This CDR3 comprises 13 residues. Looked up from germline, CDR1 is SNHLY and CDR2 is FYNNEI. Trimming cost V 5 bases and J 5 bases, with 12 bases left between them. The CDR3 is CASSPRSLYGYTF. The CDR3 coding sequence is TGTGCCAGCAGTCCCAGGTCTTTATATGGCTACACCTTC.

The table lists this clonotype with many counts. Written as DNA, the CDR3 is TGCGCCAGCAGAGATCCGGGACAGGGGTCCCAGTACTTC. Its protein is CASRDPGQGSQYF. This chain connects TRBV5-1 to TRBJ2-5, with 10 bases lining up with TRBD1. Per germline, CDR1 SGHRS and CDR2 YFSETQ. CDR3 length: 13 amino acids. J gave up 9 bases and V 5 bases, and 7 bases lay outside the gene matches.

This clonotype was counted at least ten times. The chain is built from TRBV12-3 or TRBV12-4 and TRBJ2-1; D is unclear. Trimming stripped 3 bases from V and 4 bases from J, with 13 bases between. This CDR3 comprises 15 residues. CDR3 nucleotides: TGTGCCAGCAGTTTGGCACCTACTAATTACAATGAGCAGTTCTTC. Protein product: CASSLAPTNYNEQFF.

This clonotype was recorded at least ten times. The chain combines TRBV20-1 with TRBJ1-1; TRBD1 matches 10 bases. The length of the CDR3 is 15 residues. Germline trimming cut 6 bases from V and 2 bases from J; bases unmatched to any gene: 9. Germline V lookup: CDR1 DFQATT, CDR2 SNEGSKA (reference sequence). The CDR3 sequence: CSANGQGGSNTEAFF. CDR3 DNA: TGCAGTGCCAACGGACAGGGGGGATCAAACACTGAAGCTTTCTTT.

This clonotype was detected ten times or more. The chain carries TRBV29-1 and TRBJ2-3; 9 positions match TRBD1. Germline CDR1 is SQVTM and CDR2 is ANQGSEA. There are 14 residues in the CDR3. The trim removed 7 bases at V and 2 bases at J, leaving 7 bases unmatched. CDR3 DNA: TGCAGCGGAACGGGGACAGGGATCACAGATACGCAGTATTTT. It translates to CSGTGTGITDTQYF.

There are many counts of this clonotype. The CDR3 is CASSLGQPDPDEQFF. DNA of the CDR3: TGCGCCAGCAGCTTGGGGCAGCCGGACCCCGATGAGCAGTTCTTC. This chain uses TRBV5-1 with TRBJ2-1, with no clear D. Germline V gene sequence: CDR1 SGHRS, CDR2 YFSETQ. The CDR3 loop spans 15 amino acids. Trimming cost V 0 bases and J 8 bases, with 15 bases left between them. Using reference TRBV5-1 and TRBJ2-1 for the parts outside the CDR3, the full variable domain is KAGVTQTPRYLIKTRGQQVTLSCSPISGHRSVSWYQQTPGQGLQFLFEYFSETQRNKGNFPGRFSGRQFSNSRSEMNVSTLELGDSALYLCASSLGQPDPDEQFFGPGTRLTVL.

This clonotype was counted many times. The chain uses TRBV20-1 and TRBJ2-1, with no clear D. CDR3 length equals 11 residues. V lost 0 bases, J lost 10 bases, and 7 bases lay in between. Germline V gene data show CDR1 as DFQATT and CDR2 as SNEGSKA (reference sequence). The CDR3 DNA sequence: TGCAGTGCTAGAGATCGACGGGAGCAGTTCTTC. Translating gives CSARDRREQFF.

This clonotype appeared many times. This chain connects TRBV29-1 to TRBJ2-1; 8 bases fit TRBD1. The CDR3 has 12 amino acids. Germline-derived CDR1 and CDR2 are SQVTM and ANQGSEA. Trimming removed 6 bases from V and 12 bases from J; junction bases left unmatched: 10. The CDR3: CSVVTGGHGQFF. The CDR3 region has the DNA TGCAGCGTGGTAACAGGGGGGCATGGGCAGTTCTTC.

This clonotype was found once. A much larger clone sits a single nucleotide away, making a read error possible. As the CDR3 is not closed by the conserved phenylalanine or tryptophan, this likely results from a read error. The DNA is omitted, as the CDR3 cannot be located on it reliably, and the CDR3 follows TCRdb's listing. V usage is TRBV6-1 and J usage is TRBJ2-5; the table's D call, TRBD2, has no DNA check behind it. The CDR3 is 12 amino acids in total, end residues counted. Germline V CDR1 and CDR2: MNHNS, SASEGT. CDR3 sequence reads: CASSEPYGLCQL.

This clonotype was observed many times. The chain uses TRBV5-1 and TRBJ2-7; possible D gene TRBD1, 5 bases. V lost 2 bases and J lost 6, with 21 bases in between. The CDR3 is made up of 16 amino acids. Germline V gives CDR1 SGHRS, CDR2 YFSETQ. In nucleotides, the CDR3 is TGCGCCAGCAGCTTAACCTTAGGGGTACAGGTCGGCGAGCAGTACTTC. Residues: CASSLTLGVQVGEQYF.

This clonotype was detected many times. V is TRBV4-1 and J is TRBJ2-7; 7 bases agree with TRBD1. This CDR3 is built from 14 residues. Germline trimming cut 0 bases from V and 2 bases from J; bases unmatched to any gene: 1. Germline CDR1 is MGHRA and CDR2 is YSYEKL. CDR3 region: CASSQDRGTYEQYF. As DNA, the CDR3 is TGCGCCAGCAGCCAAGACAGGGGGACCTACGAGCAGTACTTC.

Points on this clonotype: A much larger clone is a single base away; this may be a read error. V and J are TRBV11-1 and TRBJ1-1, with D possibly matching TRBD1 (5 bases). CDR3 length equals 17 residues. V was shortened by 5 bases and J by 4 bases, with 23 bases between the two germline ends. Germline V gene sequence: CDR1 SGHAT, CDR2 FQDESV (reference sequence). The CDR3 bases are TGTGCCAGCAGCCTGATACGTTTAGGGGTCATGAGCACTGAAGCTTTCTTT. Translation gives CASSLIRLGVMSTEAFF.

At least ten counts were recorded for this clonotype. The J gene is TRBJ2-1, the V gene TRBV4-1; D is tentatively TRBD1 or TRBD2 (5 bases each). CDR1 is MGHRA and CDR2 is YSYEKL in the germline V gene. This CDR3 spans 14 amino acids. V was trimmed by 8 bases and J by 3 bases, leaving 14 bases between them. The CDR3 spells CASDRGQGYNEQFF. The CDR3 DNA follows: TGCGCCAGCGACCGAGGGCAGGGCTACAATGAGCAGTTCTTC.

This clonotype was seen ten or more times. The chain couples TRBV11-2 to TRBJ2-3; D perhaps matches TRBD1 (5 bases). Trimming cost V 0 bases and J 0 bases, with 7 bases left between them. Germline CDR1 SGHAT, CDR2 FQNNGV. This CDR3 has 15 amino acids. The CDR3 DNA reads TGTGCCAGCAGCTTAGAAGGGGCCAGCACAGATACGCAGTATTTT. Translating it yields CASSLEGASTDTQYF.

This clonotype was counted ten times or more. The chain joins TRBV3-1 to TRBJ2-7; D call uncertain. Deletions cut 3 bases from V and 3 bases from J, with 15 bases between. The germline CDR1 and CDR2 sequences are LGHDT and YNNKEL (reference sequence). This CDR3 comprises 15 residues. The CDR3 DNA follows: TGTGCCAGCAGCCATGGGGTCGGGCCCTTCTACGAGCAGTACTTC. Amino acids: CASSHGVGPFYEQYF.

This clonotype has a count of ten or more. The chain links TRBV5-1 to TRBJ1-1; 7 bases match TRBD1. In germline, CDR1 is SGHRS, CDR2 YFSETQ. V shed 3 bases, J shed 7 bases, and the junction held 9 bases outside the gene matches. CDR3 size: 14 residues. The CDR3 region has the DNA TGCGCCAGCAGCTCCAGGGGGAATCGGGGTGAAGCTTTCTTT. Translated: CASSSRGNRGEAFF.

The genes are TRBV12-3 or TRBV12-4 and TRBJ2-5; possible D gene TRBD2, 6 bases. The germline V and J ends were trimmed by 6 bases and 1 base, with 12 bases remaining between them. This CDR3 is built from 14 residues. The CDR3 DNA is TGTGCCAGCAGCCGGACTAACTCCCAAGAGACCCAGTACTTC. This encodes CASSRTNSQETQYF.

This clonotype was seen at least ten times. The chain joins TRBV6-1 to TRBJ2-5; D is unresolved. This CDR3 has 13 amino acids. The ends were cut back, 6 bases at V and 5 bases at J, with 13 bases in the middle. CDR1 is MNHNS, CDR2 SASEGT, per germline. The CDR3 is CASSWTQQETQYF. In DNA form, the CDR3 reads TGTGCCAGCAGCTGGACCCAACAGGAGACCCAGTACTTC.

This clonotype was seen ten or more times. The chain links TRBV29-1 to TRBJ2-1; 7 positions match TRBD1. CDR1 is SQVTM and CDR2 is ANQGSEA in the germline V gene. CDR3 length equals 13 residues. The J segment lost 2 bases and the V segment lost 6 bases, leaving 4 bases of the junction unmatched. This CDR3 is CSVRQGTYNEQFF. The CDR3 region has the DNA TGCAGCGTCCGACAGGGAACCTACAATGAGCAGTTCTTC.

The sample holds many counts of this clonotype. V is TRBV7-6 and J is TRBJ2-1, with 10 nucleotides matching TRBD2. The length of the CDR3 is 18 residues. Trimming at V came to 2 bases and at J to 5 bases, leaving 12 bases not matched to a gene. Looked up from germline, CDR1 is SGHVS and CDR2 is FNYEAQ. CDR3 in amino acids: CASSLRVPGLAGDNEQFF. The DNA of the CDR3 is TGTGCCAGCAGCTTAAGAGTCCCCGGGCTAGCGGGAGACAATGAGCAGTTCTTC.

This chain uses TRBV12-5 with TRBJ2-3, with TRBD1 matching 7 bases. J gave up 6 bases and V 5 bases, and 11 bases lay outside the gene matches. The CDR3 runs to 15 residues. Germline CDR1 is LGHNT and CDR2 is FRNRAP. As DNA, the CDR3 is TGTGCTAGTGGTCCAGACAGGGAGTGGGGCGATACGCAGTATTTT. Its protein product is CASGPDREWGDTQYF.

This clonotype was seen at least ten times. The J gene is TRBJ2-2, the V gene TRBV12-3 or TRBV12-4, with 10 bases aligning to TRBD1. The CDR3 is 17 amino acids. After removal of 4 bases from V and 3 bases from J, the junction contained 8 bases not matched to a gene. The CDR3 protein is CASSSSGTGEYTGELFF. CDR3 in DNA: TGTGCCAGCAGTTCTTCCGGGACAGGGGAGTACACCGGGGAGCTGTTTTTT.

This clonotype appeared once. One base away lies a much larger clone, so this may be a sequencing read error. The rearrangement uses TRBV7-2 and TRBJ1-1; the D is unclear. Germline CDR1 SGHTA, CDR2 FQGNSA. CDR3 size: 14 residues. The CDR3 bases are TGTGCCAGCAGCTCTATAGGGAGGATTGCTGATGCTTTCTTT. Translating gives CASSSIGRIADAFF.

This chain links TRBV20-1 with TRBJ2-7; 14 bases line up with TRBD2. The germline V gene encodes CDR1 DFQATT and CDR2 SNEGSKA (reference sequence). The trim removed 6 bases at V and 3 bases at J, leaving 7 bases unmatched. This CDR3 is built from 15 residues. DNA of the CDR3: TGCAGTGCATGGACTAGCGGGAGGAGTGGCTACGAGCAGTACTTC. This codes for CSAWTSGRSGYEQYF.

Only a few counts were recorded for this clonotype. Given a much more abundant clone one base away, this may be a read error. This chain links TRBV12-3 or TRBV12-4 with TRBJ2-6; 12 positions agree with TRBD2. The CDR3 runs 16 residues. The CDR3 spells CASSPPSGRGASVLTF. In DNA form, the CDR3 reads TGTGCCAGCAGTCCCCCTAGCGGGAGGGGGGCCAGCGTCCTGACTTTC.